This T cell receptor (beta chain) was captured in a study of CD8 T cells in ankylosing spondylitis. This clonotype was found a few times. What it binds is unknown. TCRdb used MiXCR to reprocess the 5' RACE reads, holding one entry per CDR3 protein. The sample contains about 540,000 distinct CDR3 sequences, roughly 12% of which appear only once. The V and J ends lost 5 bases and 3 bases respectively, with 5 bases between them. The germline V gene encodes CDR1 MNHEY and CDR2 SMNVEV (reference sequence). The CDR3 runs 12 residues. Findings and limits, study-wide: What appeared characteristic of ankylosing spondylitis blood was a TCR beta motif of fewer than ten highly homologous variants.

The sample consisted of blood, either unsorted or a sorted T cell fraction (not recorded which). V usage is TRBV27 and J usage is TRBJ1-5; D is ambiguous. The sequence was obtained from a male donor with ankylosing spondylitis. The CDR3 bases are TGTGCCAGCAGTGTACTCAATCAGCCCCAGCATTTT. Protein sequence: CASSVLNQPQHF.